This T cell receptor (beta chain) stems from a study of glioma-infiltrating T cells after dendritic cell vaccination (TCRdb year 2016). Context from the whole study: A cohort of 15 glioblastoma patients from Phase I and II dendritic cell vaccination trials was included, of whom 9 were newly diagnosed and 6 had recurrent disease. Survival after dendritic cell vaccination was correlated with TCR sequencing metrics such as TIL content and the overlap between tumor and blood repertoires. To make the vaccine, monocyte-derived dendritic cells were cultured for seven to eight days with IL-4 and GM-CSF and then pulsed overnight with autologous tumor lysate. Between about 2002 and 2013, patients were given autologous tumor lysate-pulsed dendritic cell vaccination. Deep sequencing of TCR beta CDR3 regions was used to quantify tumor-infiltrating lymphocyte content and compare tumor and blood repertoires in dendritic cell-vaccinated glioblastoma patients. Each patient was given three intradermal dendritic cell vaccine injections, spaced two weeks apart, in the arm below the axilla. Broad study findings and their caveats: After dendritic cell vaccination, a higher estimated pretreatment TIL content predicted longer time to progression and longer overall survival. The cohort was small and heterogeneous, and full blood and tumor sets were available for few patients, with initial-recurrent tumor pairs available for even fewer patients. No direct relationship between TCR clonality and survival was found, suggesting that a diverse polyclonal response may matter. The three-group TCR overlap response model was described as speculative and requiring prospective validation.

What the time point label conveys for this sample: after dendritic cell vaccination, including at tumor progression/relapse. To be selected, patients needed enough residual fresh-frozen tumor tissue and more than two years of available survival data. An isocitrate dehydrogenase mutation was not carried by any of the glioblastoma patients, although molecular status was otherwise variable. PBMC were collected before vaccination, two weeks after the third vaccination, and at tumor progression if tumor progression occurred. Genomic DNA was extracted with the Qiagen DNeasy Blood extraction Kit. Of note for this clone: The specificity of this receptor is unknown. No much larger clone is present one base from it, and per-base qualities are unavailable.

Using the immunoSEQ assay, TCRB CDR3 regions were amplified from roughly 2 micrograms of genomic DNA, or from all available DNA when less than that was on hand. The multiplex PCR employed 60 forward primers targeting TCR V beta segments and 13 reverse primers targeting J beta segments. To estimate reads per starting template, synthetic control templates were spiked into each sample at limiting dilution. The Illumina HiSeq System generated sequencing reads of 87 bp. For the original study's pipeline: To remove PCR and sequencing errors, closely related sequences were merged with a nearest neighbor algorithm. TCR overlap was defined as the percentage of unique tumor TCR beta sequences that were also found in the peripheral blood of the same patient. TCRdb mirrors the immuneACCESS table, restricted to in-frame sequences. Some clones are absent from its copies; in checked studies, under half trace to an unresolved V gene, and the reason for the others is unknown. That table supplies the V and J calls and clone size; D and trimming were determined from the DNA. Recorded for this sample are fewer than 75,000 clones; more than 70% of them occurred a single time. Just under 9% of the sample belongs to the ten largest clones.

CDR1 and CDR2, per the germline V gene, are KGHSH and LQKENI. The CDR3 has 15 amino acids, counting the end cysteine and phenylalanine. The retained sequence is limited to the CDR3, 45 bases, with the frame set at the first base. The trim is 3 bases for V and 1 base for J, with a gap of 11 bases between the germline ends. The TCR sequence derives from a human donor with glioblastoma. The chain is encoded by TRBV18 joined to TRBJ2-3, with TRBD1 as a weak D call on 6 bases. The material was blood, obtained after dendritic cell vaccination. Here is the DNA: TGTGCCAGCTCACCGTGGGACACAGGCACAGATACGCAGTATTTT. It is translated as CASSPWDTGTDTQYF.